This T cell receptor (beta chain) was obtained from a study of blood T cell repertoires in COVID-19. Across the whole study: Both acute and convalescent COVID-19 samples were obtained from the United States, Italy and Spain.

Per the study methods: Scientists estimated how many nucleated cells there were by amplifying reference gene primers. Clones were sequenced by immunoSEQ multiplex PCR, and TCRdb holds only the in-frame ones, with some missing. V, J and clone size derive from that table, while D and trimming were established from the DNA sequence. The sample has 350,000 or so clones, around 85% seen once. The age range of participants was about 18 to 90 years, with residence in about two dozen US areas. The study assigned cohorts using participant-reported clinical history. Trimming pared 2 bases from V and 3 bases from J, leaving 3 bases between. The CDR3 has 12 residues. CDR1 ENHRY and CDR2 SYGVKD come from the germline V gene.

The chain is built from TRBV10-3 and TRBJ2-3, with D unclear. The TCR comes from a woman between 35 and 50 years old with acute COVID-19. Sequencing was carried out using PBMCs or T cells enriched from blood (not recorded which). CDR3 region: CAISERTDTQYF. The CDR3 DNA sequence: TGTGCCATCAGTGAGCGGACAGATACGCAGTATTTT.